These 18 T cell receptor beta chains were sequenced from one sample in a study of technical replicates of blood from a handful of donors (dated by TCRdb to about 2017). Library method: the immunoSEQ multiplex PCR assay. The immuneACCESS repertoire file appears here via TCRdb, limited to in-frame rearrangements. These files lack a portion of the clones; in checked studies, under half of the deficit traces to unresolved V genes, and the cause of the others is not known. The sample table holds about 63,000 clones, of which around nine tenths were seen once. The ten largest clones capture 5% to 5.5% of the sample. The sample was PBMCs. The receptors shown here come from a human donor in good health. Some clones in this sample may be carry-over from other donors' samples.

The gene calls are TRBV4-2 and TRBJ1-3; the match to TRBD1 covers 7 bases. V lost 4 bases, J lost 0 bases, and 18 bases stayed unmatched. CDR1 is LGHNA, CDR2 YNFKEQ, per germline. The length of the CDR3 is 20 residues. CDR3 nucleotide sequence: TGTGCCAGCAGCCTCAGCCCCACACTCTCCGGGACAGTCTCTGGAAACACCATATATTTT. Residues: CASSLSPTLSGTVSGNTIYF.

CDR3 nucleotide sequence: TGTGCCAGCAGCCTAACTAGCGCCACAGATACGCAGTATTTT. It encodes CASSLTSATDTQYF. V usage is TRBV7-9 and J usage is TRBJ2-3; 7 bases are shared with TRBD2. The CDR3 has 14 amino acids. CDR1 and CDR2 from the germline V gene are SEHNR and FQNEAQ (reference sequence). Trimming cost V 5 bases and J 2 bases; bases outside gene matches: 4.

V gene TRBV6-5 combines with J gene TRBJ1-1; possibly TRBD1 for D (6 bases). The CDR3 is 14 amino acids. V was pared by 6 bases and J by 5 bases, with 16 bases between. The germline CDR1 and CDR2 sequences are MNHEY and SVGAGI. The CDR3 region has the DNA TGTGCCAGCAGCTCCCCAGGGGAGAAGACTGAAGCTTTCTTT. Protein: CASSSPGEKTEAFF.

The chain joins TRBV18 to TRBJ1-1, with a weak D call TRBD1 (6 bases). The CDR3 is 18 residues long. The ends were cut back, 3 bases at V and 2 bases at J, with 22 bases in the middle. The germline gives CDR1 KGHSH, CDR2 LQKENI. Here the CDR3 reads CASSPTPTETGINTEAFF. CDR3 bases: TGTGCCAGCTCACCCACTCCGACAGAAACAGGGATAAACACTGAAGCTTTCTTT.

The chain uses TRBV5-1 and TRBJ2-5; possibly TRBD1 for D (6 bases). The CDR3 covers 13 residues. Germline-derived CDR1 and CDR2 are SGHRS and YFSETQ. V lost 3 bases to trimming and J lost 1 base, with 7 bases between them. The CDR3: CASSYRAQETQYF. CDR3 DNA: TGCGCCAGCAGCTACAGGGCCCAAGAGACCCAGTACTTC.

The chain combines TRBV5-1 with TRBJ2-3; a weak D match, TRBD1 (5 bases). Germline loops: CDR1 SGHRS, CDR2 YFSETQ. V lost 4 bases and J lost 3, with 9 bases in between. CDR3 length: 13 amino acids. This chain's CDR3 is CASSVRVTDTQYF. In nucleotides, the CDR3 is TGCGCCAGCAGCGTCAGGGTGACAGATACGCAGTATTTT.

This clone occurred once. The J gene is TRBJ2-2, the V gene TRBV7-3, with D perhaps TRBD1 (5 bases). Germline assignment: CDR1 SGHTA and CDR2 FQGTGA. The CDR3 has 15 amino acids. Trimming took 5 bases from V and 2 from J, leaving 12 bases between them. CDR3 DNA sequence: TGTGCCAGCAGCCAAACAGGTTCCAACACCGGGGAGCTGTTTTTT. Translation gives CASSQTGSNTGELFF.

V and J are TRBV2 and TRBJ1-1, with TRBD1 matching over 7 bases. Germline V gene lookup returns CDR1 SNHLY and CDR2 FYNNEI. This CDR3 has 14 residues. The junction had 6 bases not matched to a gene; V was cut back by 7 bases and J by 1 base. CDR3: CASTPGTENTEAFF. CDR3 bases: TGTGCCAGCACGCCCGGGACAGAGAACACTGAAGCTTTCTTT. Combining the CDR3 with reference TRBV2 and TRBJ1-1 gives the whole variable domain EPEVTQTPSHQVTQMGQEVILRCVPISNHLYFYWYRQILGQKVEFLVSFYNNEISEKSEIFDDQFSVERPDGSNFTLKIRSTKLEDSAMYFCASTPGTENTEAFFGQGTRLTVV.

This clone occurred a few times. V is TRBV5-4 and J is TRBJ2-7; maybe TRBD1 (6 bases). V was trimmed by 0 bases and J by 0 bases, leaving 7 bases between them. This CDR3 spans 14 amino acids. From germline, CDR1 is SGHNT and CDR2 YYREEE (reference sequence). The DNA for the CDR3 is TGTGCCAGCAGCTTGGACAGGGTCTCCTACGAGCAGTACTTC. It yields the protein CASSLDRVSYEQYF.

The chain combines TRBV5-1 with TRBJ2-5; tentatively, D is TRBD2 (6 bases). The ends were cut back, 0 bases at V and 4 bases at J, with 13 bases in the middle. The CDR3 has 15 amino acids. The germline gives CDR1 SGHRS, CDR2 YFSETQ. CDR3 residues: CASSLAKTRGETQYF. The CDR3 DNA reads TGCGCCAGCAGCTTGGCGAAGACTAGGGGAGAGACCCAGTACTTC.

The chain couples TRBV5-8 to TRBJ1-1; 10 positions match TRBD1. The CDR3 has 16 amino acids. Germline V gene lookup returns CDR1 SGHTS and CDR2 YDEGEE. V was pared by 1 base and J by 3 bases, with 6 bases of the junction left unmatched. The CDR3 coding sequence is TGTGCCAGCAGCTTGCTAGGACAGGGGGTTTACACTGAAGCTTTCTTT. Its protein product is CASSLLGQGVYTEAFF.

The chain is built from TRBV7-2 and TRBJ2-3; TRBD2 matches 14 bases. The germline CDR1 and CDR2 sequences are SGHTA and FQGNSA. The CDR3 is 19 residues long. Trimming took 4 bases from V and 3 from J; bases not matched to a gene: 12. The DNA of the CDR3 is TGTGCCAGCAGCTCGATAACCGGGACTAGCGGGAGTGCTACAGATACGCAGTATTTT. Translation gives CASSSITGTSGSATDTQYF.

The CDR3 coding sequence is TGTGCCAGCAGCCAATTCCTAGCGGGGGGTTACAATGAGCAGTTCTTC. Translation: CASSQFLAGGYNEQFF. The rearrangement joins TRBV4-2 to TRBJ2-1; 11 positions match TRBD2. CDR1 is LGHNA, CDR2 YNFKEQ, per germline. V was pared by 2 bases and J by 4 bases, with 4 bases of the junction left unmatched. The CDR3 loop spans 16 amino acids.

The chain is built from TRBV5-1 and TRBJ1-2, with D unclear. CDR1 is SGHRS and CDR2 is YFSETQ in the germline V gene. CDR3 length: 13 amino acids. V lost 6 bases and J lost 2, with 11 bases in between. The CDR3 DNA follows: TGCGCCAGCACGGTCGGGGAGAACTATGGCTACACCTTC. Amino acid sequence: CASTVGENYGYTF.

The rearrangement links TRBV5-6 to TRBJ1-1; D remains ambiguous. CDR3 length equals 13 residues. Trimming shortened V by 0 bases and J by 1 base, and 4 bases separated the two germline ends. Looked up from germline, CDR1 is SGHDT and CDR2 is YYEEEE. The CDR3 coding sequence is TGTGCCAGCAGCTTGGTAGCGAACACTGAAGCTTTCTTT. Translated, it gives CASSLVANTEAFF.

The rearrangement links TRBV5-6 to TRBJ2-3; D call uncertain. The CDR3 extends over 15 amino acids. V was trimmed by 6 bases and J by 1 base, leaving 15 bases between them. Germline assignment: CDR1 SGHDT and CDR2 YYEEEE. Written as DNA, the CDR3 is TGTGCCAGCACCCAGGTTGCCCTCGGCACAGATACGCAGTATTTT. Encoded protein: CASTQVALGTDTQYF.

V gene TRBV4-2 combines with J gene TRBJ1-2, with 8 positions matching TRBD1. Germline assignment: CDR1 LGHNA and CDR2 YNFKEQ. This CDR3 contains 16 residues. V gave up 0 bases and J gave up 4 bases; unmatched junction bases: 7. Here the CDR3 DNA reads TGTGCCAGCAGCCAAGAGGGGGGACAGGCCATCTATGGCTACACCTTC. Protein: CASSQEGGQAIYGYTF.

The chain combines TRBV2 with TRBJ1-1; D gene uncertain. Trimming removed 2 bases from V and 1 base from J, with 11 bases in between. The CDR3 has 15 amino acids. Germline CDR1 reads SNHLY; CDR2 reads FYNNEI. In nucleotides, the CDR3 is TGTGCCAGCAGTGAACACAGCAACCGGAACACTGAAGCTTTCTTT. Translated: CASSEHSNRNTEAFF.